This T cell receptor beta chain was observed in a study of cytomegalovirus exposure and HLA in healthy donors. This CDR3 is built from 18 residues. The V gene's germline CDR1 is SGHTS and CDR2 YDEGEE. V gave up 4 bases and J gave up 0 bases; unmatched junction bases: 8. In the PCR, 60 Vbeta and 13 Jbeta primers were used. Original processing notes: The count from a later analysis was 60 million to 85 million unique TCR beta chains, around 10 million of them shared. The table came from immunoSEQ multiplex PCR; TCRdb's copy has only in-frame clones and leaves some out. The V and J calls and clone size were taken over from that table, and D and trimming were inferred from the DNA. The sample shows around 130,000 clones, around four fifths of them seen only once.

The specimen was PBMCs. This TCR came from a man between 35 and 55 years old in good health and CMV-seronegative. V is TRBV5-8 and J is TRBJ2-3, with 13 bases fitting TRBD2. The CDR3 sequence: CASSVGLAGRSSTDTQYF. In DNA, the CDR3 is TGTGCCAGCAGCGTGGGACTAGCGGGAAGATCTAGCACAGATACGCAGTATTTT.